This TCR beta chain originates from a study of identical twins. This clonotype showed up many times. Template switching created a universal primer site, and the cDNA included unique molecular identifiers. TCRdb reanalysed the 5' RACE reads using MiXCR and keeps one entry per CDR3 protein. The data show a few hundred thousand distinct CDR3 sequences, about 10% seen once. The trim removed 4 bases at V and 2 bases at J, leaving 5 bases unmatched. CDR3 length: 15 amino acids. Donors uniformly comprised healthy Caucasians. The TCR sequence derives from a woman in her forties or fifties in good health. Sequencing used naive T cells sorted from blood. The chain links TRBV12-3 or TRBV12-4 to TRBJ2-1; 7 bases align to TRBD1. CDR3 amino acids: CASSSTGRTYNEQFF. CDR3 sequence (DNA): TGTGCCAGCAGTTCGACAGGGCGAACCTACAATGAGCAGTTCTTC.